This TCR beta chain was recovered during a study of vaccination and CD4 T cells after COVID-19. Study results and caveats: Data came from relatively few convalescent patients and lacked early post-infection timepoints.

Germline CDR1 MDHEN, CDR2 SYDVKM. The CDR3 contains 16 residues. Trimming took 5 bases from V and 4 from J; bases not matched to a gene: 8. Concerning this clonotype itself: What it binds is not known.

Documented treatment: approximately nine-day PBMC culture with coronavirus spike peptide pools or control peptides (ViraFEST assay). The Oncomine TCR Beta short-read assay was applied to DNA of cultured CD4+ T cells. Each CDR3 protein gets one entry after TCRdb re-called the PCR reads with MiXCR. Of 13,000 to 15,000 distinct CDR3 sequences in the sample, approximately 57% were seen once. The chain uses TRBV28 and TRBJ1-1, with 12 bases that match TRBD1. This receptor was identified in a human donor who had recovered from COVID-19. The sequenced sample was CD4+ T cells from blood, cultured in vitro. CDR3 in DNA: TGTGCCAGCAGTGGCCGGGACAGGGGGCACCCCACTGAAGCTTTCTTT. Its translation is CASSGRDRGHPTEAFF.